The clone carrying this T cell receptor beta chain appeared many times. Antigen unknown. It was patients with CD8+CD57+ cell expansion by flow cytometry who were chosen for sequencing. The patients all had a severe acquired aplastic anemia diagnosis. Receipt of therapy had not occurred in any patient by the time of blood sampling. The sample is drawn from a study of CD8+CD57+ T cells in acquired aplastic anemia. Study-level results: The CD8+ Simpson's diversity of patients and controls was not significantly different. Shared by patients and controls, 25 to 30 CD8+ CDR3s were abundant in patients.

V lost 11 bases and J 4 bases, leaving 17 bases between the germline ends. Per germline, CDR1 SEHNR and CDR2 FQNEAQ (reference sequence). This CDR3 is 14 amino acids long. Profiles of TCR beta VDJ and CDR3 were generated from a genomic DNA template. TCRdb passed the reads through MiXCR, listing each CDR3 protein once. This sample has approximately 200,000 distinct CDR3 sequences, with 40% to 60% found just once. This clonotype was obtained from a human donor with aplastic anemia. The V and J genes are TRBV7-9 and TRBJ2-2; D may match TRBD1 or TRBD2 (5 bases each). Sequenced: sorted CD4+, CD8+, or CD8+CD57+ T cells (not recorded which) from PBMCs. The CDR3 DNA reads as TGTGCCTACGGGGACGTATCGAGCACCGGGGAGCTGTTTTTT. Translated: CAYGDVSSTGELFF.